This T cell receptor (beta chain) was observed in a study of early T cells in non-severe SARS-CoV-2 infection. Study-wide background: Unsorted whole blood bulk RNA was sequenced, with unpaired chains.

CDR3 length equals 14 residues. Trimming took off 4 bases at V and 4 bases at J, with 14 bases between the two ends. Germline V gives CDR1 GTSNPN, CDR2 SVGIG (reference sequence). Each single cDNA molecule received a unique molecular identifier. TCRdb redid the calling of the 5' RACE reads with MiXCR, one entry per CDR3 protein. The sample has over 90,000 distinct CDR3 sequences; around 13% are singletons. The sequence derives from an adult who was a healthcare worker with PCR-confirmed SARS-CoV-2 infection or an uninfected control (not recorded which). This rearrangement joins TRBV30 to TRBJ1-3, with D hard to call. Sequenced input: whole blood. This CDR3 is CAWTEDSSGNTIYF. The CDR3 coding sequence is TGTGCCTGGACCGAGGACTCCTCCGGAAACACCATATATTTT.